In its sample, the clone carrying this T cell receptor (beta chain) was seen a few times. Its antigen is undetermined. This sample is drawn from a study of cytomegalovirus exposure and HLA in healthy donors. Overall study context: Some 85 million unique TCRs, all from HLA-typed donors, were included in an early release of the data.

Study-level points and caveats: A later analysis revealed that TCR association rates differed between HLA loci, peaking at DRB1 and bottoming out at HLA-C. It has been reported that TCR beta sequences accurately predicted the HLA-A and HLA-B alleles of most subjects.

Use of 60 Vbeta and 13 Jbeta primers characterized the PCR. Method: immunoSEQ multiplex PCR; TCRdb's copy keeps in-frame clones and lacks some. The repertoire has 85,000 to 95,000 clones, over 60% of them found once; the top ten carry roughly 5.4%. The germline V gene has CDR1 SGHTA and CDR2 FQGNSA. V lost 3 bases to trimming and J lost 3 bases, with 12 bases between them. The CDR3 sequence is 14 residues long. The chain has TRBV7-2 and TRBJ2-7; the D gene is possibly TRBD1 (6 bases). Sequenced: PBMCs. The clonotype was recovered from a man in his thirties or forties in good health and CMV-seropositive. In DNA, the CDR3 is TGTGCCAGCAGCTTTTCCCGGACAGACTACGAGCAGTACTTC. Its protein is CASSFSRTDYEQYF. The variable domain in full, completed from reference TRBV7-2 and TRBJ2-7, reads GAGVSQSPSNKVTEKGKDVELRCDPISGHTALYWYRQSLGQGLEFLIYFQGNSAPDKSGLPSDRFSAERTGGSVSTLTIQRTQQEDSAVYLCASSFSRTDYEQYFGPGTRLTVT.